Each of the 18 T cell receptor beta chains below was sequenced from the same sample in a study of cytomegalovirus exposure and HLA in healthy donors. Primers included in the PCR were 60 Vbeta and 13 Jbeta primers. Sequenced by immunoSEQ multiplex PCR; TCRdb stores in-frame clones only, minus some. The table includes 150,000 to 200,000 clones, 65% to 80% detected once. The specimen sequenced was PBMCs. All receptors come from a woman in her thirties or forties in good health and CMV-seropositive.

This sequence joins TRBV9 and TRBJ1-3; 8 bases are shared with TRBD1. The CDR3 contains 16 residues. The germline gives CDR1 SGDLS, CDR2 YYNGEE. V lost 3 bases, J lost 3 bases, and 8 bases stayed unmatched. The CDR3 DNA follows: TGTGCCAGCAGCGCGGACAGGGAAGGGAGTGGAAACACCATATATTTT. As protein: CASSADREGSGNTIYF.

The chain recombines TRBV14 with TRBJ2-5; D may be TRBD1 (6 bases). The CDR3 contains 14 residues. In germline, CDR1 is SGHDN, CDR2 FVKESK. Deletions cut 4 bases from V and 5 bases from J, with 14 bases between. The CDR3 coding sequence is TGTGCCAGCAGCCCCCCAGGGGCAGGGGAGACCCAGTACTTC. This translates into CASSPPGAGETQYF. Full variable domain (remainder filled in from reference TRBV14 and TRBJ2-5): EAGVTQFPSHSVIEKGQTVTLRCDPISGHDNLYWYRRVMGKEIKFLLHFVKESKQDESGMPNNRFLAERTGGTYSTLKVQPAELEDSGVYFCASSPPGAGETQYFGPGTRLLVL.

As regards this clone: The germline gene is not matched at one end of the junction; a read error may be the cause. The gene calls are TRBV4-1 and TRBJ1-1; TRBD1 matches at 9 bases. CDR1 MGHRA and CDR2 YSYEKL come from the germline V gene. The CDR3 spans 15 residues. Here the CDR3 reads CASSHGGQGNTEALF. The CDR3 DNA reads as TGCGCCAGCAGCCACGGTGGACAGGGGAACACTGAAGCTCTCTTT.

This clone has just a few counts. Other DNA sequences in this sample translate to the same CDR3. The genes are TRBV11-2 and TRBJ2-3; D possibly corresponds to TRBD1 (5 bases). CDR1 is SGHAT and CDR2 is FQNNGV in the germline V gene. The CDR3 extends over 14 amino acids. The V gene lost 0 bases and the J gene lost 2 bases, with 6 bases spanning the gap. The CDR3 reads CASSLDRATDTQYF. CDR3 coding DNA: TGTGCCAGCAGCTTAGACAGGGCCACAGATACGCAGTATTTT.

This rearrangement joins TRBV4-3 to TRBJ2-6; the D gene is possibly TRBD2 (6 bases). V was clipped by 0 bases and J by 4 bases, with 13 bases between them. Per the germline V gene, CDR1 is LGHNA and CDR2 is YSLEER. CDR3 size: 17 residues. This chain's CDR3 is CASSQDPGGMGANVLTF. The CDR3 nucleotides read TGCGCCAGCAGCCAAGATCCCGGCGGGATGGGGGCCAACGTCCTGACTTTC.

This chain connects TRBV28 to TRBJ1-1; 11 bases line up with TRBD1. Germline loops: CDR1 MDHEN, CDR2 SYDVKM. This CDR3 is 15 amino acids long. Trimming cost V 7 bases and J 4 bases; bases outside gene matches: 8. CDR3 nucleotides: TGTGCCAGCAACGACTCCGGGACAGGGGGCACTGAAGCTTTCTTT. Translating it yields CASNDSGTGGTEAFF. Full variable domain (outside the CDR3, taken from reference TRBV28 and TRBJ1-1): DVKVTQSSRYLVKRTGEKVFLECVQDMDHENMFWYRQDPGLGLRLIYFSYDVKMKEKGDIPEGYSVSREKKERFSLILESASTNQTSMYLCASNDSGTGGTEAFFGQGTRLTVV.

Note on this clone: The junction and the germline gene differ at one end; a read error may be behind it. The sample contains more than one DNA sequence encoding this CDR3. V gene TRBV9 combines with J gene TRBJ1-2; TRBD1 matches 9 bases. The CDR3 extends over 15 amino acids. Germline CDR1 SGDLS, CDR2 YYNGEE. CDR3 loop: CASSPSTGGNYGYTF. DNA of the CDR3: TGCGCCAGCAGCCCATCGACAGGGGGGAACTATGGCTACACCTTC.

The chain is built from TRBV10-3 and TRBJ1-1; a possible D gene is TRBD1 (5 bases). This CDR3 contains 13 residues. Trimming shortened V by 4 bases and J by 6 bases, and 12 bases separated the two germline ends. Per the germline V gene, CDR1 is ENHRY and CDR2 is SYGVKD. The DNA for the CDR3 is TGTGCCATCAGTGCACCAGGGTTTCCTGAAGCTTTCTTT. Its protein is CAISAPGFPEAFF.

The chain links TRBV28 to TRBJ2-2; D possibly corresponds to TRBD2 (5 bases). The CDR3 covers 13 residues. The V and J ends lost 8 bases and 4 bases respectively, with 11 bases between them. The V gene's germline CDR1 is MDHEN and CDR2 SYDVKM. CDR3 region: CASLYGGTGELFF. The CDR3 DNA sequence: TGTGCCAGCTTATACGGAGGCACCGGGGAGCTGTTTTTT.

CDR3 sequence (DNA): TGTGCCTGGAGTGTACTAGCGGGAGGCACAGATACGCAGTATTTT. Translated, it gives CAWSVLAGGTDTQYF. The rearrangement uses TRBV30 and TRBJ2-3; TRBD2 matches 11 bases. The length of the CDR3 is 15 residues. Trimming at V came to 0 bases and at J to 1 base, leaving 0 bases not matched to a gene. From germline, CDR1 is GTSNPN and CDR2 SVGIG (reference sequence).

The chain uses TRBV14 and TRBJ2-1; 7 bases match TRBD2. This CDR3 region has 13 residues. Trimming removed 5 bases from V and 9 bases from J; junction bases left unmatched: 7. Looked up from germline, CDR1 is SGHDN and CDR2 is FVKESK. The CDR3 reads CASSGRAGGEQFF. In nucleotides, the CDR3 is TGTGCCAGCAGCGGGAGGGCCGGAGGTGAGCAGTTCTTC.

V gene TRBV2 combines with J gene TRBJ1-5; D unresolved. The CDR3 totals 13 residues. Germline lookup yields CDR1 SNHLY and CDR2 FYNNEI. V was trimmed by 7 bases and J by 3 bases, leaving 10 bases between them. CDR3 sequence (DNA): TGTGCCAGCACCCTTTGGGCCAATCAGCCCCAGCATTTT. It is translated as CASTLWANQPQHF.

This clone was seen a handful of times. The chain is built from TRBV6-5 and TRBJ1-2; TRBD1 matches 11 bases. V was pared by 7 bases and J by 8 bases, with 9 bases of the junction left unmatched. The CDR3 covers 14 residues. Germline V gene lookup returns CDR1 MNHEY and CDR2 SVGAGI. CDR3 DNA: TGTGCCAGCAAGGTTCCGGGACAGGGGGGCGGCTACACCTTC. Its translation: CASKVPGQGGGYTF.

This rearrangement joins TRBV2 to TRBJ2-5; TRBD2 agrees at 8 bases. Looked up from germline, CDR1 is SNHLY and CDR2 is FYNNEI. V lost 2 bases to trimming and J lost 4 bases; unmatched junction nucleotides: 12. The CDR3 totals 17 residues. CDR3: CASSERGGGAGGETQYF. For the CDR3, the DNA is TGTGCCAGCAGTGAAAGGGGGGGCGGGGCGGGAGGAGAGACCCAGTACTTC.

The gene calls are TRBV11-3 and TRBJ2-3; D is possibly TRBD2 (5 bases). The CDR3 sequence is 14 residues long. The V gene lost 5 bases and the J gene lost 0 bases, with 9 bases spanning the gap. Germline V lookup: CDR1 SGHNT, CDR2 YENEEA. The CDR3 coding sequence is TGTGCCAGCAGCCGGGGATCTAGCACAGATACGCAGTATTTT. Its protein product is CASSRGSSTDTQYF.

The rearrangement uses TRBV7-8 and TRBJ1-1, with TRBD1 as a possible D gene (5 bases). Trimming shortened V by 0 bases and J by 6 bases, and 14 bases separated the two germline ends. This CDR3 comprises 15 residues. The germline CDR1 and CDR2 sequences are SGHVS and FQNEAQ. For the CDR3, the DNA is TGTGCCAGCAGCTTAGCAGGGGTCCAAACCTCTGAAGCTTTCTTT. Amino acids: CASSLAGVQTSEAFF.

V and J are TRBV29-1 and TRBJ2-3; 14 positions match TRBD2. The CDR3 totals 14 residues. Germline V gene sequence: CDR1 SQVTM, CDR2 ANQGSEA. The V segment lost 7 bases and the J segment 4 bases; nucleotides outside the gene matches: 4. The CDR3 DNA is TGCAGCGCCGCGACTAGCGGGGGGGCAGATACGCAGTATTTT. It encodes CSAATSGGADTQYF.

The rearrangement joins TRBV5-1 to TRBJ2-7; the D gene is possibly TRBD2 (5 bases). The CDR3 loop spans 13 amino acids. V gave up 0 bases and J gave up 7 bases, with 11 bases separating them. CDR1 and CDR2 (germline): SGHRS, YFSETQ. CDR3 in amino acids: CASSLGLRGEQYF. The CDR3 nucleotides are TGCGCCAGCAGCTTGGGGCTCCGAGGGGAGCAGTACTTC.